This T cell receptor (beta chain) originates from a study of CXCR3-negative and CXCR3-positive naive CD8 T cells. A note on this clonotype: The target antigen is unknown.

Regarding the study as a whole: More hydrophobic TRB CDR3s occurred in CXCR3-positive than in CXCR3-negative naive cells.

The CDR3 totals 14 residues. Germline CDR1 reads SQVTM; CDR2 reads ANQGSEA. TRB cDNA libraries were made by UMI-labeled 5' RACE. TCRdb reanalyzed the 5' RACE reads, giving one entry per CDR3 protein sequence and no DNA. This sample lists about 140,000 distinct CDR3 sequences; its ten largest clones have 0.41%. The sequence derives from a human donor in good health. Some clones in this sample may be carry-over from other donors' samples. The chain carries TRBV29-1 and TRBJ1-2; TCRdb lists TRBD1, though no DNA is available to test this call. What was sequenced was naive CXCR3+ CD8+ T cells from blood. Indicated subset: CD45RO-CCR7+CD27+CD95- naive CD8+ T cells expressing CXCR3 (TNR3+). The chain's CDR3 is CSAVVGTGRRGYTF.